The TCR beta chain under discussion was sequenced for a study of blood T cells in healthy people across ages. Study overall: Per two T cells, about one barcoded beta molecule was captured through template switching. Study results and limitations: CMV status of donors was not determined, possibly confounding expanded clonotype changes. PBMCs that were unsorted prevented a conclusive naive versus antigen-experienced comparison.

On this clonotype itself: Its specificity is not known.

V was shortened by 5 bases and J by 8 bases, with 13 bases between the two germline ends. From germline, CDR1 is SQVTM and CDR2 ANQGSEA. This CDR3 is 12 amino acids long. The second PCR ran roughly 7 to 12 cycles with a sample-barcoded 5' primer and J-beta primers. Paired-end reads containing CDR3 totaled no fewer than 3 million for each sample. TCRdb re-called the 5' RACE reads with MiXCR, one entry per CDR3 protein. The sample shows 550,000 to 750,000 distinct CDR3 sequences, roughly 20% of them seen only once. The rearrangement joins TRBV29-1 to TRBJ2-1; tentative D call: TRBD1 (6 bases). Material for sequencing was blood. This sequence originates from a man between 65 and 85 years old in good health. For the CDR3, the DNA is TGCAGCGTTACCCCAGGGGTCGATGAGCAGTTCTTC. The encoded protein is CSVTPGVDEQFF.